These 18 T cell receptor beta chains originate from one sample sequenced in a study of T-cell reconstitution after alpha-beta-depleted transplantation in children. Unique molecular identifiers were incorporated when the TCRbeta library was constructed. TCRdb recomputed calls from the PCR reads with MiXCR, one row per CDR3 protein. This sample has just over 950,000 distinct CDR3 sequences, with about 29% found just once. Sample: PBMCs, mostly from graft donor cells, taken 360 days after TCRalphabeta/CD19-depleted stem cell transplant. All receptors derive from a boy less than two years old who had a stem cell transplant for SCID, so the T cells may come from the graft donor.

V gene TRBV12-5 combines with J gene TRBJ2-7, with D unclear. Germline V gene sequence: CDR1 LGHNT, CDR2 FRNRAP. V was shortened by 6 bases and J by 1 base, with 13 bases between the two germline ends. The CDR3 totals 14 residues. CDR3 coding DNA: TGTGCTAGTGGCCTGTACGGGTTATCCTACGAGCAGTACTTC. Encoded protein: CASGLYGLSYEQYF.

V and J are TRBV7-3 and TRBJ2-7, with D tentatively TRBD2 (5 bases). Germline V gives CDR1 SGHTA, CDR2 FQGTGA. V gave up 5 bases and J gave up 5 bases, with 13 bases separating them. CDR3 length equals 13 residues. The DNA for the CDR3 is TGTGCCAGCAGCGCAGACAACGGGAACGAGCAGTACTTC. Residues: CASSADNGNEQYF.

This clonotype was observed a handful of times. The chain combines TRBV9 with TRBJ2-1; the D gene is possibly TRBD2 (5 bases). The germline V gene encodes CDR1 SGDLS and CDR2 YYNGEE. V was cut by 3 bases and J by 1 base, with 11 bases left in between. The CDR3 contains 15 residues. The CDR3 region is CASSARGESYNEQFF. The CDR3 bases are TGTGCCAGCAGCGCTCGGGGAGAATCCTACAATGAGCAGTTCTTC.

This clonotype was counted a few times. The rearrangement joins TRBV24-1 to TRBJ2-3; D unresolved. There are 15 residues in the CDR3. Germline CDR1 is KGHDR and CDR2 is SFDVKD. The V end lost 2 bases, the J end lost 2 bases, and 10 bases lay between the germline ends. The CDR3 is CATSDSYSLTDTQYF. For the CDR3, the DNA is TGTGCCACCAGTGATTCGTACTCGCTCACAGATACGCAGTATTTT.

In its sample, this clonotype was seen a few times. This chain connects TRBV20-1 to TRBJ2-5; D is ambiguous. Trimming cost V 0 bases and J 1 base, with 12 bases left between them. This CDR3 has 15 amino acids. CDR1 is DFQATT, CDR2 SNEGSKA, per germline (reference sequence). The CDR3 DNA is TGCAGTGCTAGAGATCTTCAAACCATCCAAGAGACCCAGTACTTC. This codes for CSARDLQTIQETQYF.

This clonotype showed up just once. One end of the junction varies from germline; a read error may be responsible. V gene TRBV6-5 combines with J gene TRBJ1-5, with D hard to call. The CDR3 has 15 amino acids. Germline V gene lookup returns CDR1 MNHEY and CDR2 SVGAGI. The CDR3 DNA follows: TGTGCCAGCAGTTACTCCGGTGGGGTAGGGCAGCCCCAGAATTTT. Translated, it gives CASSYSGGVGQPQNF.

There are a few counts of this clonotype. The chain employs TRBV12-3 or TRBV12-4 and TRBJ2-2, with 8 bases identical to TRBD2. This CDR3 contains 15 residues. Losses at the gene ends were 8 bases for V and 3 bases for J; bases not matched to a gene: 8. This chain's CDR3 is CASSAPGGDTGELFF. CDR3 nucleotide sequence: TGTGCCAGCTCGGCTCCGGGAGGGGACACCGGGGAGCTGTTTTTT.

This clonotype was observed a few times. The chain joins TRBV24-1 to TRBJ1-4; TRBD1 aligns across 7 bases. CDR1 is KGHDR, CDR2 SFDVKD, per germline. The CDR3 loop spans 17 amino acids. The J segment lost 0 bases and the V segment lost 4 bases, leaving 7 bases of the junction unmatched. CDR3 sequence (DNA): TGTGCCACCAGTGAGGAGGGGACAGAAACAACTAATGAAAAACTGTTTTTT. This codes for CATSEEGTETTNEKLFF.

The chain carries TRBV12-3 or TRBV12-4 and TRBJ1-2; D remains unclear. Trimming pared 1 base from V and 7 bases from J, leaving 19 bases between. This CDR3 is built from 16 residues. The CDR3: CASSLGPGRANFGYTF. The CDR3 nucleotides are TGTGCCAGCAGTTTAGGGCCTGGTCGGGCCAATTTTGGCTACACCTTC.

The chain recombines TRBV11-1 with TRBJ2-7, with D perhaps assigned TRBD1 or TRBD2 (5 bases each). The CDR3 consists of 15 residues. Per the germline V gene, CDR1 is SGHAT and CDR2 is FQDESV (reference sequence). Trimming stripped 5 bases from V and 3 bases from J, with 17 bases between. CDR3 sequence (DNA): TGTGCCAGCAGCCGAATCGGACAAGGAGGCTACGAGCAGTACTTC. Translating it yields CASSRIGQGGYEQYF.

This chain joins TRBV18 and TRBJ2-1; TRBD1 is a possible D gene (5 bases). V was trimmed by 0 bases and J by 9 bases, leaving 15 bases between them. This CDR3 region has 15 residues. The germline V gene encodes CDR1 KGHSH and CDR2 LQKENI. CDR3 sequence reads: CASSPPPAGWGEQFF. The CDR3 bases are TGTGCCAGCTCACCACCCCCCGCAGGGTGGGGTGAGCAGTTCTTC.

This clonotype was observed a few times. V usage is TRBV5-6 and J usage is TRBJ1-6; 7 bases map to TRBD1. The CDR3 consists of 14 residues. Germline CDR1 is SGHDT and CDR2 is YYEEEE. With V trimmed by 4 bases and J by 9 bases, 7 bases remained unmatched. The CDR3 protein is CASSSRDRASPLHF. CDR3 in DNA: TGTGCCAGCAGCAGCCGGGACAGAGCTTCACCCCTCCACTTT.

This clonotype came up a few times. The rearrangement joins TRBV7-3 to TRBJ2-2, with 12 bases aligning to TRBD1. CDR1 SGHTA and CDR2 FQGTGA come from the germline V gene. This CDR3 has 18 residues. After removal of 5 bases from V and 4 bases from J, the junction contained 11 bases not matched to a gene. CDR3 bases: TGTGCCAGCAGCCTTACCGGGACAGGGGGCGCCATCACCGGGGAGCTGTTTTTT. Its translation: CASSLTGTGGAITGELFF.

The chain uses TRBV5-1 and TRBJ1-1; D possibly corresponds to TRBD1 (5 bases). Per the germline V gene, CDR1 is SGHRS and CDR2 is YFSETQ. Trimming took off 2 bases at V and 6 bases at J, with 17 bases between the two ends. This CDR3 has 15 amino acids. The CDR3, as DNA: TGCGCCAGCAGCTTTGATTTCAGGGAGTGGCCTGAAGCTTTCTTT. This gives the protein CASSFDFREWPEAFF.

This clonotype was picked up a small number of times. This chain uses TRBV27 with TRBJ1-1, with D perhaps matching TRBD1 (5 bases). V was pared by 5 bases and J by 1 base, with 23 bases between. Per germline, CDR1 MNHEY and CDR2 SMNVEV (reference sequence). This CDR3 has 18 residues. The CDR3 sequence: CASSPNKRGLSRNTEAFF. As DNA, the CDR3 is TGTGCCAGCAGTCCCAACAAGCGGGGGTTGTCGAGGAACACTGAAGCTTTCTTT.

The rearrangement links TRBV4-3 to TRBJ2-7, with 9 positions matching TRBD1. Germline CDR1 LGHNA, CDR2 YSLEER. The CDR3 covers 16 residues. Trimming removed 3 bases from V and 4 bases from J; junction bases left unmatched: 10. CDR3 region: CASSQTNRGLRYEQYF. The CDR3 nucleotides are TGCGCCAGCAGCCAGACTAACAGGGGGCTTCGTTACGAGCAGTACTTC.

This chain joins TRBV5-1 and TRBJ1-2; D is uncertain. The CDR3 consists of 12 residues. The V gene lost 0 bases and the J gene lost 6 bases, with 6 bases spanning the gap. CDR1 and CDR2 from the germline V gene are SGHRS and YFSETQ. CDR3 residues: CASSLDKNGYTF. Here the CDR3 DNA reads TGCGCCAGCAGCTTGGACAAAAATGGCTACACCTTC.

This clonotype was seen just once. V gene TRBV4-2 combines with J gene TRBJ1-4; TRBD1 matches at 7 bases. Trimming cost V 1 base and J 5 bases; bases outside gene matches: 7. The V gene's germline CDR1 is LGHNA and CDR2 YNFKEQ. This CDR3 is 16 amino acids long. Here the CDR3 reads CASSQVTAGGNEKLFF. The DNA for the CDR3 is TGTGCCAGCAGCCAAGTTACAGCAGGGGGGAATGAAAAACTGTTTTTT.